The source of this T cell receptor (beta chain) is a study of T cells in Graves' hyperthyroidism and ophthalmopathy. Study summary: At the time of initial diagnosis and before any treatment, peripheral blood was collected.

Researchers took RNA transcripts and amplified the TCR beta CDR3 regions from them. Carried out on the TCR CDR3, a first-round RT-PCR used the HTBI primer set. TCRdb reprocessed the multiplex PCR reads with MiXCR, giving one entry per CDR3 protein. In the table there are about 610,000 distinct CDR3 sequences, over 12% of which are singletons. CDR3 length equals 16 residues. Germline CDR1 reads LNHDA; CDR2 reads SQIVND (reference sequence). V was clipped by 2 bases and J by 7 bases; unmatched bases: 11. The table lists this clonotype with many counts. Its antigen is still unknown. The study's findings and limits: Blood also showed most of the thyroid clonotypes that were expanded above 0.001.

The diagnostic basis comprised clinical symptoms, serum thyroxine and TRAb, thyroid ultrasound and orbital computed tomography. The PBMCs were taken from around 9 ml of fresh peripheral blood. The sequence was obtained from a woman between 35 and 50 years old with Graves' ophthalmopathy. Input material: blood. This chain uses TRBV19 with TRBJ1-5, with 7 bases that match TRBD1. The DNA of the CDR3 is TGTGCCAGTAGTATAACGGTCGCAGGGGGGCTGCAGCCCCAGCATTTT. Protein: CASSITVAGGLQPQHF. Filled out from reference TRBV19 and TRBJ1-5, the complete variable domain reads DGGITQSPKYLFRKEGQNVTLSCEQNLNHDAMYWYRQDPGQGLRLIYYSQIVNDFQKGDIAEGYSVSREKKESFPLTVTSAQKNPTAFYLCASSITVAGGLQPQHFGDGTRLSIL.